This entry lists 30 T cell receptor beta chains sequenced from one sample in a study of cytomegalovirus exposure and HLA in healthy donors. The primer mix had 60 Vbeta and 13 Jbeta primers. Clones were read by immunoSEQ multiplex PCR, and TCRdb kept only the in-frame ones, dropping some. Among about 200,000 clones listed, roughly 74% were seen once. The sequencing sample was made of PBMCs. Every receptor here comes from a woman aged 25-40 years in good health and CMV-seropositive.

CDR3 sequence: CASRGGPGGSNEQFF. CDR3 nucleotide sequence: TGCGCCAGCAGGGGGGGGCCAGGTGGGAGCAATGAGCAGTTCTTC. V and J are TRBV10-1 and TRBJ2-1; the D gene is possibly TRBD2 (7 bases). The length of the CDR3 is 15 residues. V was shortened by 6 bases and J by 6 bases, with 18 bases between the two germline ends. Per the germline V gene, CDR1 is WNHNN and CDR2 is SYGVQD (reference sequence).

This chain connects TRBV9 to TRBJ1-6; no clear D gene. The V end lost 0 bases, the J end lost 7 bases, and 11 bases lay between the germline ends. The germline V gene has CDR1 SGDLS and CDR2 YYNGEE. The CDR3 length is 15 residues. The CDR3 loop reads CASSVVGRRNSPLHF. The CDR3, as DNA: TGTGCCAGCAGCGTAGTGGGCAGAAGAAATTCACCCCTCCACTTT.

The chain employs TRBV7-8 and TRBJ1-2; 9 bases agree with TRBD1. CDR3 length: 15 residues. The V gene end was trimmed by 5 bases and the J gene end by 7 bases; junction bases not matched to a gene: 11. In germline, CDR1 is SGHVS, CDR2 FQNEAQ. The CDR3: CASSHGGGTGTGYTF. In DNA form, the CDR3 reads TGTGCCAGCAGCCACGGGGGGGGGACAGGGACTGGCTACACCTTC.

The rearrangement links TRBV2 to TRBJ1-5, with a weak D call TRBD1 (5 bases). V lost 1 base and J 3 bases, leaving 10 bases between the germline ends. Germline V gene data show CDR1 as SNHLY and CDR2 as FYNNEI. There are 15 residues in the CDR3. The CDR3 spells CASSEDGRVNQPQHF. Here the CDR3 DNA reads TGTGCCAGCAGTGAAGATGGCAGGGTCAATCAGCCCCAGCATTTT.

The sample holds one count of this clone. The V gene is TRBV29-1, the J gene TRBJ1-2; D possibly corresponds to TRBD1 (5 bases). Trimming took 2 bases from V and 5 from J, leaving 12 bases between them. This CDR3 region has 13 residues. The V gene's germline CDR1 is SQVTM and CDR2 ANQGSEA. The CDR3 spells CSVERSGPYGYTF. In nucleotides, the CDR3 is TGCAGCGTTGAAAGGTCAGGGCCGTATGGCTACACCTTC. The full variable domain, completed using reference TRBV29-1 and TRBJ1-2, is SAVISQKPSRDICQRGTSLTIQCQVDSQVTMMFWYRQQPGQSLTLIATANQGSEATYESGFVIDKFPISRPNLTFSTLTVSNMSPEDSSIYLCSVERSGPYGYTFGSGTRLTVV.

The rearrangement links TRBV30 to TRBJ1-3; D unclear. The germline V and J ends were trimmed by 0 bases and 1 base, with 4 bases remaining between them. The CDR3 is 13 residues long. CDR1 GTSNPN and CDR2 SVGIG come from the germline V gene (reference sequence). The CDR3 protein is CAWSVRSGNTIYF. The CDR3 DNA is TGTGCCTGGAGTGTTCGTTCTGGAAACACCATATATTTT.

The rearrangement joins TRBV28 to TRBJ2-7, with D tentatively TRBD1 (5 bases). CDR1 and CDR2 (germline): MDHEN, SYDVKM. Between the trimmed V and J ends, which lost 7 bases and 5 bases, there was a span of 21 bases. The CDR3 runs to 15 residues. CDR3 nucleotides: TGTGCCAGCAATGGGGCAGGGCACGATCGGAACGAGCAGTACTTC. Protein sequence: CASNGAGHDRNEQYF.

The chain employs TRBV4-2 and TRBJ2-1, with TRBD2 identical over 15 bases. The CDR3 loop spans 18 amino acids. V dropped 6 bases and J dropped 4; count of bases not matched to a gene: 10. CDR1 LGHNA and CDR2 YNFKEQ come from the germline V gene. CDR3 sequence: CASRRGLAGGPSYNEQFF. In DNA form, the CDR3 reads TGTGCCAGCAGACGAGGACTAGCGGGAGGGCCGTCTTACAATGAGCAGTTCTTC.

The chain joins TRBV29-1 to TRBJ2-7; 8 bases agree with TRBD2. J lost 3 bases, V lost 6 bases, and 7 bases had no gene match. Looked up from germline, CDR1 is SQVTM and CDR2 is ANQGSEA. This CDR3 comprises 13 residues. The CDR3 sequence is CSVGTSGIYEQYF. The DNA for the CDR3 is TGCAGCGTCGGAACTAGCGGAATCTACGAGCAGTACTTC.

The CDR3 loop reads CATRKGQGAYGYTF. The CDR3 DNA sequence: TGTGCCACCCGGAAGGGTCAGGGGGCCTATGGCTACACCTTC. This chain links TRBV6-1 with TRBJ1-2; TRBD1 aligns across 8 bases. Trimming cost V 10 bases and J 4 bases; bases outside gene matches: 11. Germline V gene data show CDR1 as MNHNS and CDR2 as SASEGT. The CDR3 runs to 14 residues.

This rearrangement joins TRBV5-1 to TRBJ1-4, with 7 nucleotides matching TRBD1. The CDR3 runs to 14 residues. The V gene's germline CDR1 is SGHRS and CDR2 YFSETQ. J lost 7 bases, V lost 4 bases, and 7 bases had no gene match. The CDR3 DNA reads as TGCGCCAGCAGCCAAGGGGGCGCGGGTGAAAAACTGTTTTTT. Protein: CASSQGGAGEKLFF.

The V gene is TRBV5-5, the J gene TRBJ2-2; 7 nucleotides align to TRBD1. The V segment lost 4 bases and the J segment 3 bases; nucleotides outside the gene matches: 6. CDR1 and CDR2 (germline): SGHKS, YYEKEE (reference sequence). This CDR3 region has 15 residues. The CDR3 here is CASSQRTGYTGELFF. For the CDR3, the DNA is TGTGCCAGCAGCCAAAGGACAGGTTACACCGGGGAGCTGTTTTTT.

Here the CDR3 reads CASSLDRGLYEQYF. DNA for the CDR3: TGTGCCAGCAGTCTCGACAGGGGGCTCTACGAGCAGTACTTC. The V gene is TRBV7-9, the J gene TRBJ2-7, with 10 bases that match TRBD1. This CDR3 spans 14 amino acids. J lost 3 bases, V lost 6 bases, and 5 bases had no gene match. Looked up from germline, CDR1 is SEHNR and CDR2 is FQNEAQ (reference sequence).

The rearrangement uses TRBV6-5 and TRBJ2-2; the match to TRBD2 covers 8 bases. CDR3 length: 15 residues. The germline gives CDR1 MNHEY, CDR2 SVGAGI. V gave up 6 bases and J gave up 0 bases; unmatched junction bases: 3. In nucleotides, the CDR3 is TGTGCCAGCAGCCGCGGGGGGTCGAACACCGGGGAGCTGTTTTTT. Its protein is CASSRGGSNTGELFF.

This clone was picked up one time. The CDR3 loop reads CASSLGSPSGDEQFF. CDR3 sequence (DNA): TGTGCCAGCAGCTTGGGTTCGCCTAGCGGAGATGAGCAGTTCTTC. This chain uses TRBV5-4 with TRBJ2-1; 7 bases line up with TRBD2. In germline, CDR1 is SGHNT, CDR2 YYREEE (reference sequence). CDR3 length: 15 amino acids. The J segment lost 8 bases and the V segment lost 0 bases, leaving 8 bases of the junction unmatched.

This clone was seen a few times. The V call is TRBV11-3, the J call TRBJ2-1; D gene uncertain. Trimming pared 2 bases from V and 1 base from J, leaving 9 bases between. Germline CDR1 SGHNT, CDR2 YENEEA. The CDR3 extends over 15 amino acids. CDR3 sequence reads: CASSLRAFSYNEQFF. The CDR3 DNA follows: TGTGCCAGCAGCTTAAGAGCGTTTTCCTACAATGAGCAGTTCTTC.

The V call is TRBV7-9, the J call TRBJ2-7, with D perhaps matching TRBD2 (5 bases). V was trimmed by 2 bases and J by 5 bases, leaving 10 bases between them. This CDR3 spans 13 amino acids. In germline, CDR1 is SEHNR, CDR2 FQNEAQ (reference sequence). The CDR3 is CASSLRGFDEQYF. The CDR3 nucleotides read TGTGCCAGCAGCTTAAGAGGGTTCGACGAGCAGTACTTC. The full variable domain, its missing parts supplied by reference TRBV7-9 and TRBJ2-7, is DTGVSQNPRHKITKRGQNVTFRCDPISEHNRLYWYRQTLGQGPEFLTYFQNEAQLEKSRLLSDRFSAERPKGSFSTLEIQRTEQGDSAMYLCASSLRGFDEQYFGPGTRLTVT.

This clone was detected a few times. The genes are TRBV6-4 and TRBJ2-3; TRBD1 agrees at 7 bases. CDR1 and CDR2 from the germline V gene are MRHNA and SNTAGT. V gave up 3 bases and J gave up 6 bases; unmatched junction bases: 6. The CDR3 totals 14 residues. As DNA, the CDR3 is TGTGCCAGCAGTGATGGGACAGCTTATGATACGCAGTATTTT. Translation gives CASSDGTAYDTQYF.

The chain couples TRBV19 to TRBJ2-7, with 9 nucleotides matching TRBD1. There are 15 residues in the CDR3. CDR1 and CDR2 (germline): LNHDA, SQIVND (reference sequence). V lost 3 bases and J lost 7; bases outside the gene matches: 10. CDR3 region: CASSIHRGRPGEQYF. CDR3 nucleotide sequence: TGTGCCAGTAGTATCCACAGGGGGCGTCCAGGAGAGCAGTACTTC.

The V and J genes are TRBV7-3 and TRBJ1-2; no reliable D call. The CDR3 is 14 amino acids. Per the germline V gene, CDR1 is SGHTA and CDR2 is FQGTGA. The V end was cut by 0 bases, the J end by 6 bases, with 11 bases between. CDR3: CASSLTAGTNGYTF. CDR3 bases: TGTGCCAGCAGCTTAACGGCGGGTACCAATGGCTACACCTTC.

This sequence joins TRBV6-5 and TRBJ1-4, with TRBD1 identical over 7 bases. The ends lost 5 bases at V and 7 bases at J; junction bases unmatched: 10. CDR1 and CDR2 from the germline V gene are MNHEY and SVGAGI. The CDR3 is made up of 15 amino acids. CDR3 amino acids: CASSATTGDGEKLFF. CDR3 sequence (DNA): TGTGCCAGCAGTGCCACCACAGGGGACGGTGAAAAACTGTTTTTT.

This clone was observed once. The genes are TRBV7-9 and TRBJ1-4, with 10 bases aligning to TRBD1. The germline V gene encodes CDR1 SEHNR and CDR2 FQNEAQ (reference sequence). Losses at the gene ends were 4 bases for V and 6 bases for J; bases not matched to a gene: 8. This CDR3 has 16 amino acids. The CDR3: CASSSGTGDWDEKLFF. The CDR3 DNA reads TGTGCCAGCAGCTCCGGGACAGGGGATTGGGATGAAAAACTGTTTTTT.

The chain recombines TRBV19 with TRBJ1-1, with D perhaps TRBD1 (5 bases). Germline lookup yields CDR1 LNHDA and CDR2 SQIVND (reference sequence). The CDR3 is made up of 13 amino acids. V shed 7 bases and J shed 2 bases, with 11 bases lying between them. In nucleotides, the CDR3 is TGTGCCAGTAACTCGGGGGGTAACACTGAAGCTTTCTTT. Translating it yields CASNSGGNTEAFF.

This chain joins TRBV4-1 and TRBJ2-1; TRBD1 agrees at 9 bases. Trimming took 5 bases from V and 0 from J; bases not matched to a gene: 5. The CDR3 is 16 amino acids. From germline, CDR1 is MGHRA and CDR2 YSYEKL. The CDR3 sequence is CASSGQGSRSYNEQFF. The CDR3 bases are TGCGCCAGCAGCGGACAGGGGTCTCGCTCCTACAATGAGCAGTTCTTC.

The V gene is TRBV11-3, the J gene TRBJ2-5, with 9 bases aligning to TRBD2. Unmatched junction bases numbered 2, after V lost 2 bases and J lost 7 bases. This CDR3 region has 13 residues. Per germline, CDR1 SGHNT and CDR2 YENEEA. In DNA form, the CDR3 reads TGTGCCAGCAGCTTACTGACTAGCGGGACCCAGTACTTC. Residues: CASSLLTSGTQYF.

The CDR3 reads CASSLARPDRSYGYTF. Written as DNA, the CDR3 is TGCGCCAGCAGCTTGGCCCGCCCGGACAGAAGCTATGGCTACACCTTC. The chain uses TRBV5-1 and TRBJ1-2, with a tentative D call TRBD1 (6 bases). CDR1 and CDR2 (germline): SGHRS, YFSETQ. V lost 0 bases, J lost 4 bases, and 16 bases lay in between. CDR3 length: 16 residues.

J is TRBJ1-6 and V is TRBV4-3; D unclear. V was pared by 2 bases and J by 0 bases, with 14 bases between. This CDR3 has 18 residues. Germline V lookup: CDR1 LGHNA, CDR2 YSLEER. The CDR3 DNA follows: TGCGCCAGCAGCCAAATCTTCTCTGGCCGCTCCTATAATTCACCCCTCCACTTT. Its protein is CASSQIFSGRSYNSPLHF.

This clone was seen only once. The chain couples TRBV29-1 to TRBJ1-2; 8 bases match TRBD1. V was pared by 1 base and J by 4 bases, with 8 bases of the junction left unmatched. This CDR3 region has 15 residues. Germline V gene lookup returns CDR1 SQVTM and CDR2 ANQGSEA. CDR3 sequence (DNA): TGCAGCGTTGAAGCCCCGGGACAGGCGGGCTATGGCTACACCTTC. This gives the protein CSVEAPGQAGYGYTF. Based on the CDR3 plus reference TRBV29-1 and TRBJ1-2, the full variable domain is SAVISQKPSRDICQRGTSLTIQCQVDSQVTMMFWYRQQPGQSLTLIATANQGSEATYESGFVIDKFPISRPNLTFSTLTVSNMSPEDSSIYLCSVEAPGQAGYGYTFGSGTRLTVV.

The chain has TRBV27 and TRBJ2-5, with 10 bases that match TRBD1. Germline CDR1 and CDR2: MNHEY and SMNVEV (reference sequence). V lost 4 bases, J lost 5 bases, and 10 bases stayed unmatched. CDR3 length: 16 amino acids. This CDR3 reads CASSSGRDRGLETQYF. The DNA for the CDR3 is TGTGCCAGCAGTTCTGGTCGGGACAGGGGTTTGGAGACCCAGTACTTC.

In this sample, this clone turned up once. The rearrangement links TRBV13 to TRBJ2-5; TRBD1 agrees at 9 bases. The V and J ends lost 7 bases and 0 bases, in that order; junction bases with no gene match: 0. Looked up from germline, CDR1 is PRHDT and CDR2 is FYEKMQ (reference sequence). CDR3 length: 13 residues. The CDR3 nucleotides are TGTGCCAGCAACAGGGGGCACCAAGAGACCCAGTACTTC. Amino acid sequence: CASNRGHQETQYF.